The 27 T cell receptor beta chains listed next were all sequenced from one sample in a study of shared clonotypes between healthy human individuals. Libraries were prepared by immunoSEQ multiplex PCR; TCRdb keeps only in-frame clonotypes and omits some of them. The top ten clones hold 10% to 15% of a sample with nearly 500,000 clones, about 82% of them seen once. Sequenced input: PBMCs. The receptors were sampled from a woman aged 40 to 49 in good health. Some clones in this sample may be carry-over from other donors' samples.

The gene calls are TRBV5-6 and TRBJ2-1, with 13 bases lining up with TRBD2. This CDR3 is 16 amino acids long. The J segment lost 8 bases and the V segment lost 0 bases, leaving 5 bases of the junction unmatched. Germline CDR1 reads SGHDT; CDR2 reads YYEEEE. This CDR3 is CASSLGRTSGSYEQFF. The CDR3 DNA reads as TGTGCCAGCAGCTTGGGCAGGACTAGCGGGAGCTATGAGCAGTTCTTC.

Many counts were recorded for this clone. V usage is TRBV18 and J usage is TRBJ2-1; 7 bases match TRBD1. V dropped 1 base and J dropped 6; count of bases not matched to a gene: 6. CDR1 and CDR2 from the germline V gene are KGHSH and LQKENI. This CDR3 region has 15 residues. The CDR3 sequence is CASSPRRDSPNEQFF. CDR3 DNA: TGTGCCAGCTCACCACGCCGGGACAGCCCCAATGAGCAGTTCTTC.

The chain has TRBV5-1 and TRBJ1-4; 7 positions agree with TRBD1. The V gene end was trimmed by 4 bases and the J gene end by 7 bases; junction bases not matched to a gene: 10. CDR1 SGHRS and CDR2 YFSETQ come from the germline V gene. The CDR3 runs to 15 residues. The CDR3 spells CASSESTGFIEKLFF. In nucleotides, the CDR3 is TGCGCCAGCAGCGAGTCGACAGGGTTTATTGAAAAACTGTTTTTT.

This clone was detected once. The rearrangement uses TRBV9 and TRBJ2-1, with a weak D call TRBD2 (5 bases). Between the trimmed V and J ends, which lost 6 bases and 4 bases, there was a span of 17 bases. CDR1 is SGDLS and CDR2 is YYNGEE in the germline V gene. CDR3 length equals 15 residues. For the CDR3, the DNA is TGTGCCAGCACCCTCGACGGGGTTGGTTACAATGAGCAGTTCTTC. It encodes CASTLDGVGYNEQFF. The variable domain in full, with the rest retrieved from reference TRBV9 and TRBJ2-1, is DSGVTQTPKHLITATGQRVTLRCSPRSGDLSVYWYQQSLDQGLQFLIQYYNGEERAKGNILERFSAQQFPDLHSELNLSSLELGDSALYFCASTLDGVGYNEQFFGPGTRLTVL.

The chain couples TRBV28 to TRBJ2-2; TRBD2 might be the D (6 bases). CDR1 and CDR2 from the germline V gene are MDHEN and SYDVKM. The CDR3 has 18 amino acids. With 2 bases removed from V and 0 bases from J, the gap between germline ends came to 16 bases. The CDR3 spells CASSLLGIGLPNTGELFF. The CDR3 nucleotides are TGTGCCAGCAGTTTACTGGGTATCGGACTACCGAACACCGGGGAGCTGTTTTTT.

The genes are TRBV4-2 and TRBJ2-7; 8 nucleotides line up with TRBD2. The CDR3 sequence is 16 residues long. Germline V CDR1 and CDR2: LGHNA, YNFKEQ. J lost 3 bases, V lost 1 base, and 8 bases had no gene match. CDR3 DNA sequence: TGTGCCAGCAGCCAAGTTGTACTAGCGGAGCACTACGAGCAGTACTTC. Protein: CASSQVVLAEHYEQYF.

The rearrangement links TRBV19 to TRBJ1-5; weak D call: TRBD1 (5 bases). Trimming removed 7 bases at V and 3 bases at J, with 16 bases between. This CDR3 spans 15 amino acids. Germline values: CDR1 LNHDA, CDR2 SQIVND (reference sequence). The CDR3 spells CASIQDRDLNQPQHF. CDR3 in DNA: TGTGCCAGTATTCAAGACCGGGACCTCAATCAGCCCCAGCATTTT. The whole variable domain, remainder taken from reference TRBV19 and TRBJ1-5, is DGGITQSPKYLFRKEGQNVTLSCEQNLNHDAMYWYRQDPGQGLRLIYYSQIVNDFQKGDIAEGYSVSREKKESFPLTVTSAQKNPTAFYLCASIQDRDLNQPQHFGDGTRLSIL.

The chain employs TRBV30 and TRBJ2-3; TRBD2 agrees at 8 bases. The CDR3 is made up of 14 amino acids. V lost 3 bases, J lost 0 bases, and 2 bases stayed unmatched. Germline CDR1 and CDR2: GTSNPN and SVGIG (reference sequence). In DNA form, the CDR3 reads TGTGCCTGGAGGGCGGGAGGTAGCACAGATACGCAGTATTTT. Encoded protein: CAWRAGGSTDTQYF.

This clone has only a few counts. This rearrangement joins TRBV28 to TRBJ2-5, with D possibly being TRBD1 or TRBD2 (6 bases each). Germline V gives CDR1 MDHEN, CDR2 SYDVKM. The CDR3 is made up of 15 amino acids. With 10 bases removed from V and 5 bases from J, the gap between germline ends came to 23 bases. In nucleotides, the CDR3 is TGTGCCACCTATGGCTGGGGGGCGTTAGGGGAGACCCAGTACTTC. Protein: CATYGWGALGETQYF.

V gene TRBV6-5 combines with J gene TRBJ2-7; 9 bases are a match to TRBD1. Germline V gene data show CDR1 as MNHEY and CDR2 as SVGAGI. CDR3 size: 15 residues. Germline trimming cut 2 bases from V and 4 bases from J; bases unmatched to any gene: 6. The CDR3: CASSYQTGGRYEQYF. CDR3 bases: TGTGCCAGCAGTTACCAGACAGGGGGTCGGTACGAGCAGTACTTC.

The V gene is TRBV2, the J gene TRBJ1-4; possibly TRBD1 for D (5 bases). CDR1 SNHLY and CDR2 FYNNEI come from the germline V gene. Between the trimmed V and J ends, which lost 10 bases and 4 bases, there was a span of 10 bases. CDR3 length: 12 residues. The DNA of the CDR3 is TGTGCCACCGCGGACAATAATGAAAAACTGTTTTTT. Protein product: CATADNNEKLFF.

The V call is TRBV28, the J call TRBJ2-3; 9 nucleotides align to TRBD1. This CDR3 has 22 residues. The trim removed 3 bases at V and 2 bases at J, leaving 24 bases unmatched. CDR1 is MDHEN and CDR2 is SYDVKM in the germline V gene. The CDR3 DNA reads TGTGCCAGCAGTTTCCGCCCATACAGGGGGCCGGCAATAGCGGAACCCACAGATACGCAGTATTTT. Its translation: CASSFRPYRGPAIAEPTDTQYF.

The V and J genes are TRBV2 and TRBJ1-4; the D is unclear. Trimming removed 4 bases at V and 8 bases at J, with 14 bases between. The germline CDR1 and CDR2 sequences are SNHLY and FYNNEI. The CDR3 consists of 14 residues. The CDR3 here is CASSVEVAREKLFF. DNA of the CDR3: TGTGCCAGCAGTGTTGAGGTCGCCCGGGAAAAACTGTTTTTT.

V and J are TRBV27 and TRBJ1-5, with D possibly matching TRBD1 (6 bases). Germline loops: CDR1 MNHEY, CDR2 SMNVEV (reference sequence). The CDR3 totals 15 residues. V dropped 6 bases and J dropped 1 base, with 13 bases sitting between them. The CDR3 sequence is CASSSNRVSNQPQHF. The CDR3 nucleotides read TGTGCCAGCAGCTCTAACAGGGTCAGCAATCAGCCCCAGCATTTT.

V usage is TRBV5-4 and J usage is TRBJ2-6; 10 bases fit TRBD1. Germline assignment: CDR1 SGHNT and CDR2 YYREEE (reference sequence). V was clipped by 4 bases and J by 0 bases; unmatched bases: 10. The CDR3 consists of 19 residues. The CDR3 DNA reads TGTGCCAGCAGCGACCCAAGACAGGGGGCGGGCTCTGGGGCCAACGTCCTGACTTTC. It yields the protein CASSDPRQGAGSGANVLTF.

V and J are TRBV5-5 and TRBJ2-7; 8 nucleotides line up with TRBD2. Trimming took 0 bases from V and 2 from J; bases not matched to a gene: 7. CDR3 size: 16 residues. CDR1 is SGHKS, CDR2 YYEKEE, per germline (reference sequence). The CDR3 region has the DNA TGTGCCAGCAGCTTGGCCCCAAGCGGGAGAACCTACGAGCAGTACTTC. This translates into CASSLAPSGRTYEQYF.

This clone was seen a single time. V gene TRBV4-2 combines with J gene TRBJ1-2; D ambiguous. Germline V gene sequence: CDR1 LGHNA, CDR2 YNFKEQ. The CDR3 spans 16 residues. V shed 0 bases and J shed 4 bases, with 15 bases lying between them. CDR3 sequence reads: CASSQDLKAATYGYTF. CDR3 sequence (DNA): TGTGCCAGCAGCCAAGATCTTAAGGCCGCCACCTATGGCTACACCTTC.

The chain is built from TRBV2 and TRBJ1-5; a weak D match, TRBD1 (5 bases). V lost 8 bases and J lost 2, with 13 bases in between. CDR1 SNHLY and CDR2 FYNNEI come from the germline V gene. CDR3 length equals 14 residues. CDR3 sequence (DNA): TGTGCCAGCGGGAGGGGAGCTGGCAATCAGCCCCAGCATTTT. As protein: CASGRGAGNQPQHF.

The chain joins TRBV9 to TRBJ2-7; 12 nucleotides agree with TRBD2. This CDR3 spans 17 amino acids. The ends lost 0 bases at V and 4 bases at J; junction bases unmatched: 8. Germline CDR1 reads SGDLS; CDR2 reads YYNGEE. The CDR3 is CASSVAPLAGGGYEQYF. CDR3 sequence (DNA): TGTGCCAGCAGCGTAGCTCCACTAGCGGGAGGTGGGTACGAGCAGTACTTC.

The chain is built from TRBV18 and TRBJ2-1; 7 positions agree with TRBD1. Germline CDR1 and CDR2: KGHSH and LQKENI. After removal of 6 bases from V and 9 bases from J, the junction contained 8 bases not matched to a gene. The CDR3 spans 13 residues. In nucleotides, the CDR3 is TGTGCCAGCTCCCCTCAGGGGGAAGGTGAGCAGTTCTTC. Translation: CASSPQGEGEQFF.

The genes are TRBV7-2 and TRBJ1-4; no clear D gene. Trimming stripped 3 bases from V and 1 base from J, with 9 bases between. Germline V gives CDR1 SGHTA, CDR2 FQGNSA. The CDR3 runs 15 residues. The CDR3 sequence is CASSFDWVTNEKLFF. In DNA form, the CDR3 reads TGTGCCAGCAGCTTCGATTGGGTAACTAATGAAAAACTGTTTTTT.

Only a few counts were recorded for this clone. This sequence joins TRBV21-1 and TRBJ1-2; the listed D gene, TRBD1, was not tested against the DNA. TRBV21-1 is noted as a pseudogene. The CDR3 covers 18 residues. The CDR3 spells CASSSGQPQYPAPYGYTF. CDR3 DNA sequence: TGTGCCAGCAGCTCTGGACAGCCTCAATACCCGGCCCCATATGGCTACACCTTC.

V usage is TRBV29-1 and J usage is TRBJ1-3; TRBD1 might be the D (5 bases). Germline V gives CDR1 SQVTM, CDR2 ANQGSEA. This CDR3 spans 14 amino acids. Trimming shortened V by 7 bases and J by 0 bases, and 13 bases separated the two germline ends. Here the CDR3 reads CSGRTRTSGNTIYF. As DNA, the CDR3 is TGCAGCGGAAGGACACGGACCTCTGGAAACACCATATATTTT.

The rearrangement uses TRBV28 and TRBJ2-3; 7 nucleotides line up with TRBD1. This CDR3 spans 15 amino acids. Unmatched junction bases numbered 12, after V lost 3 bases and J lost 9 bases. Germline V lookup: CDR1 MDHEN, CDR2 SYDVKM. CDR3 residues: CASSFRVWDRGTQYF. The CDR3 region has the DNA TGTGCCAGCAGTTTTAGGGTGTGGGACAGAGGGACGCAGTATTTT.

This chain joins TRBV30 and TRBJ2-7; 9 nucleotides agree with TRBD2. With 1 base clipped from V and 4 bases from J, the junction kept 20 bases outside the gene matches. The CDR3 has 19 amino acids. Germline CDR1 and CDR2: GTSNPN and SVGIG (reference sequence). This CDR3 reads CAWSEVVLAGIRRDYEQYF. CDR3 in DNA: TGTGCCTGGAGTGAAGTCGTGCTAGCGGGAATCAGGCGAGATTACGAGCAGTACTTC.

The J gene is TRBJ1-1, the V gene TRBV30, with TRBD1 as a possible D gene (6 bases). V was shortened by 0 bases and J by 6 bases, with 17 bases between the two germline ends. The CDR3 sequence is 15 residues long. The germline CDR1 and CDR2 sequences are GTSNPN and SVGIG (reference sequence). The CDR3 DNA follows: TGTGCCTGGAGTGTAAGGGGGACACTAAAGCCTGAAGCTTTCTTT. This codes for CAWSVRGTLKPEAFF.

The V gene is TRBV10-2, the J gene TRBJ2-1, with 12 bases matching TRBD2. With V trimmed by 7 bases and J by 9 bases, 7 bases remained unmatched. This CDR3 region has 14 residues. Germline V lookup: CDR1 WSHSY, CDR2 SAAADI. The CDR3 DNA is TGCGCCAGCAAGCCTAGCGGGAGGGGGGGTGAGCAGTTCTTC. It codes for CASKPSGRGGEQFF.